This is a list of T cell receptor beta chains from one sample in a study of shared clonotypes between healthy human individuals. Clones were sequenced by immunoSEQ multiplex PCR, and TCRdb holds only the in-frame ones, with some missing. The profile shows 2 million to 3 million clones, approximately 94% of them singletons. Sequencing input: naive CD4+ T cells from PBMCs. These receptors all come from a young man in good health. Some clones in this sample may be carry-over from other donors' samples. CDR3s leave out the opening cysteine and the closing phenylalanine or tryptophan. A D gene is named only where the DNA matches it firmly.

D | V | CDR3
TRBD1 | TRBV7-8 | ASSSWTGNTGELF
TRBD1 | TRBV30 | AWSGQGAGELF
- | TRBV5-4 | ASSPQKGANYGYT
- | TRBV21-1 | ASSKAVTSQPQH
- | TRBV9 | ASSFRIGETQY
- | TRBV5-4 | ASSPKLRTDNIQY
- | TRBV5-1 | ASSLWGPSEAF
- | TRBV7-8 | ASNPVRSYNEQF
TRBD2 | TRBV9 | ASSPRTSGSGTDTQY
- | TRBV7-2 | ASSLKRLVYEQY
TRBD1 | TRBV7-9 | ASQEGQGFNEKLF
- | TRBV20-1 | SAGTVAGYT
TRBD1 | TRBV7-8 | ASSFSRTGINQPQH
TRBD1 | TRBV7-2 | ASSIGTGDGYT
TRBD1 | TRBV25-1 | ASSPLTGRNTGELF
TRBD1 | TRBV7-9 | ASSFTKGQAGEKLF
- | TRBV7-3 | ASTLGGSNYGYT
- | TRBV10-1 | ASSEYGVDGNTDTQY
- | TRBV7-3 | ASSLTSNYGYT
TRBD2 | TRBV14 | ASSQYPSGRTDTQY
- | TRBV5-1 | ASSSGGEQY
TRBD1 | TRBV5-6 | ASSLRTGGVIETQY
TRBD1 | TRBV28 | ASRGTDLGKLF
- | TRBV7-9 | ASTIYEGQLNEQF
- | TRBV5-1 | ASTHRDTLAYEQY
- | TRBV9 | ASSVDPDQETQY
TRBD1 | TRBV5-4 | ASSGRQGAGNEQF
- | TRBV4-2 | ASSLITEKLF
TRBD2 | TRBV30 | AWRGRAGEAWNEQF
- | TRBV5-1 | ASSHSHTGTYNEQF
- | TRBV10-2 | ASSQPPSRAYEQY
TRBD1 | TRBV5-1 | ASSRPPGQGTETQY
- | TRBV5-6 | ASSEETAKGTGELF
TRBD2 | TRBV19 | ASWGLAGSSYNEQF
- | TRBV11-2 | ASSLVRAGLKY
- | TRBV28 | ASSGTGYGYT
- | TRBV5-4 | ASSWGGVGYNEQF
- | TRBV9 | ASSPGKGNEQF
- | TRBV5-1 | ASSHGKPPYEQY
- | TRBV6-5 | ASKQWGDSTETQY